The TCR beta chain described here comes from a study of early T cells in non-severe SARS-CoV-2 infection (dated by TCRdb to about 2021). Background on the whole study: Bulk RNA from unsorted whole blood was used for TCR sequencing, so alpha and beta chains could not be paired.

This was a case-control study nested in a cohort of healthcare workers in London, UK, who had nasopharyngeal swab PCR tests and blood samples taken every week. Healthcare workers were enrolled in the week of the UK lockdown, from 23 to 31 March 2020, and were followed every week for up to roughly 16 weeks. Details on this clonotype: No cognate antigen has been identified for it. The input lacks base qualities; no much larger clone sits a single base away.

V is shortened by 4 bases, J by 8 bases, and the region joining them spans 24 bases. The CDR3 holds 16 amino acids from the cysteine to the phenylalanine. The entry retains the CDR3 DNA only, 48 bases that are in frame from base 1. Beyond this particular receptor, the publication reports: VDJdb matching was skewed toward anti-spike CD8 responses and likely underestimated virus-specific expansions by missing private and CD4 specificities.

Receptor amplification or capture employed 5' RACE. The listed sequencing device is NextSeq 500. To correct for sequencing error and PCR bias, the TCR library protocol tagged individual cDNA molecules with unique molecular identifiers. Sequencing covered both TCR alpha and beta chains, and within each sample the abundances of alpha and beta sequences were tightly co-correlated. As for the original processing: Decombinator V4 was used to perform V gene, J gene and CDR3 annotation of TCR sequences. TCRs were defined as expanded if a significant change between any two time points was detected under a Poisson model with p below 0.0001. TCR abundances were normalised to the total number of TCRs sequenced per sample and were expressed as counts per million. TRAV1-2 paired with TRAJ12, TRAJ20 or TRAJ33 defined MAIT TCRs, while TRAV10 paired with TRAJ18 defined iNKT TCRs. VDJdb, accessed 1 November 2021, was searched for CMV, EBV and SARS-CoV-2 annotated TCRs, excluding TCRs annotated for multiple antigens. TCRdb took the public reads, trimmed them with fastp at Q25, ran MiXCR for clone calling and kept in-frame beta chains. Each CDR3 protein appears once, grouped with its most common genes and DNA. The V and J calls were not made by the authors but by TCRdb's processing. The sample has about 29,000 distinct CDR3 sequences on record, around 5% of them singletons. The top ten clonotypes cover less than 5% of the sample.

The V and J genes are TRBV12-3 or TRBV12-4 and TRBJ2-7; TRBD2 is a weak D gene call, 6 bases matching. This clonotype was obtained from an adult who was a healthcare worker with PCR-confirmed SARS-CoV-2 infection or an uninfected control (not recorded which). The sample consisted of whole blood. The CDR3 protein: CASSYFGGSETSKQYF. At the DNA level, the sequence is TGTGCCAGCAGTTACTTTGGGGGGTCCGAGACTAGTAAGCAGTACTTC.